This T cell receptor beta chain was obtained from a study of Ad26.COV2.S vaccination and SARS-CoV-2 variants. Measured with immunoSEQ multiplex PCR; TCRdb has only the in-frame clones, and not every one. The sample carries about 480,000 clones, around 85% recorded once. As to treatment: roughly 20 received Ad26.COV2.S at low or high dose, single or two shots; roughly five received placebo; per-sample allocation not given. Following the first vaccine or placebo injection, samples were taken on day 63. Its platform was an Ad26 vector, and its expressed antigen was Wuhan-strain SARS-CoV-2 spike. The CDR3 extends over 14 amino acids. In germline, CDR1 is SGHTA, CDR2 FQGNSA. V lost 2 bases and J lost 7, with 14 bases in between.

The chain combines TRBV7-2 with TRBJ1-1; D unresolved. The starting material was peripheral blood, obtained in a trial of Ad26.COV2.S vaccine versus placebo. The clonotype originates from a person aged 18-60 years who received the Ad26.COV2.S COVID-19 vaccine or a placebo. In nucleotides, the CDR3 is TGTGCCAGCAGCTTAAGGCGTGTAGACGGTGAAGCTTTCTTT. The encoded protein is CASSLRRVDGEAFF.